Presented here are 21 T cell receptor beta chains from one specimen sequenced in a study of OX40 agonist ivuxolimab in advanced cancers. Some clones are missing from TCRdb's copy, which holds only in-frame ones; the method was immunoSEQ multiplex PCR. Found here are roughly 60,000 clones, approximately 90% of them singletons; the top ten hold 0.6% to 0.7%. Source: CD4+ or CD8+ T cells sorted from blood, taken in a trial of the OX40 agonist ivuxolimab. The receptor set was obtained from an adult with an advanced solid tumor such as melanoma, head and neck, liver or kidney cancer.

This chain links TRBV9 with TRBJ1-1; D possibly corresponds to TRBD1 (5 bases). This CDR3 is 18 amino acids long. The V end was cut by 0 bases, the J end by 3 bases, with 21 bases between. CDR1 and CDR2 from the germline V gene are SGDLS and YYNGEE. The CDR3 region is CASSVDARWGVGDTEAFF. CDR3 nucleotides: TGTGCCAGCAGCGTAGATGCTCGATGGGGCGTCGGCGACACTGAAGCTTTCTTT.

The chain uses TRBV5-1 and TRBJ2-1, with 11 bases aligning to TRBD2. Trimming took 4 bases from V and 5 from J; bases not matched to a gene: 5. This CDR3 comprises 15 residues. Germline CDR1 reads SGHRS; CDR2 reads YFSETQ. CDR3 in amino acids: CASSTGLADDNEQFF. CDR3 nucleotide sequence: TGCGCCAGCAGCACGGGACTAGCGGACGACAATGAGCAGTTCTTC.

This chain links TRBV18 with TRBJ1-1; the D gene is possibly TRBD1 (5 bases). Germline CDR1 is KGHSH and CDR2 is LQKENI. Trimming removed 2 bases at V and 3 bases at J, with 13 bases between. The CDR3 runs to 15 residues. DNA of the CDR3: TGTGCCAGCTCACCAGATATGCTAGGGGACACTGAAGCTTTCTTT. Encoded protein: CASSPDMLGDTEAFF.

The chain links TRBV10-1 to TRBJ2-7; 9 nucleotides match TRBD1. V lost 8 bases, J lost 5 bases, and 10 bases stayed unmatched. The CDR3 has 14 amino acids. Germline lookup yields CDR1 WNHNN and CDR2 SYGVQD (reference sequence). In DNA, the CDR3 is TGCGCCAGCTGGGTTGGGACAGGGTCCGACGAGCAGTACTTC. The encoded protein is CASWVGTGSDEQYF.

This clone appeared a single time. This sequence joins TRBV7-2 and TRBJ1-2, with D possibly being TRBD1 (6 bases). Looked up from germline, CDR1 is SGHTA and CDR2 is FQGNSA. Trimming cost V 2 bases and J 3 bases, with 7 bases left between them. The CDR3 has 13 residues. The CDR3 region has the DNA TGTGCCAGCAGCTTAAACAGGGACTATGGCTACACCTTC. It yields the protein CASSLNRDYGYTF.

This chain uses TRBV27 with TRBJ2-3, with 8 positions matching TRBD1. Germline-derived CDR1 and CDR2 are MNHEY and SMNVEV (reference sequence). J was trimmed by 3 bases and V by 7 bases; bases with no gene match: 6. The CDR3 sequence is 14 residues long. In DNA form, the CDR3 reads TGTGCCAGCACCAGGGGGCCGGGGACAGATACGCAGTATTTT. Its protein is CASTRGPGTDTQYF.

There are a few counts of this clone. The chain recombines TRBV28 with TRBJ1-2; 9 positions match TRBD1. V trimming: 8 bases; J trimming: 6 bases; junction bases outside the gene matches: 4. Germline loops: CDR1 MDHEN, CDR2 SYDVKM. The CDR3 is 12 amino acids. CDR3 sequence reads: CASQGQGHGYTF. The CDR3 coding sequence is TGTGCCAGCCAGGGACAGGGCCATGGCTACACCTTC.

The chain couples TRBV5-1 to TRBJ2-1, with 11 bases identical to TRBD1. Germline V gives CDR1 SGHRS, CDR2 YFSETQ. V lost 3 bases to trimming and J lost 10 bases; unmatched junction nucleotides: 9. The CDR3 covers 15 residues. CDR3 coding DNA: TGCGCCAGCAGCTCCGGGACAGGGGGGCCAGGGGAGCAGTTCTTC. Translating gives CASSSGTGGPGEQFF. Looking up the rest from reference TRBV5-1 and TRBJ2-1 gives the full variable domain: KAGVTQTPRYLIKTRGQQVTLSCSPISGHRSVSWYQQTPGQGLQFLFEYFSETQRNKGNFPGRFSGRQFSNSRSEMNVSTLELGDSALYLCASSSGTGGPGEQFFGPGTRLTVL.

The chain recombines TRBV5-1 with TRBJ2-5; D ambiguous. Germline V gene sequence: CDR1 SGHRS, CDR2 YFSETQ. V lost 0 bases and J lost 4, with 1 base in between. This CDR3 is built from 11 residues. The CDR3 sequence: CASSLAETQYF. The CDR3 nucleotides read TGCGCCAGCAGCTTGGCAGAGACCCAGTACTTC.

The V and J genes are TRBV6-1 and TRBJ2-7; possible D gene TRBD2, 5 bases. Germline-derived CDR1 and CDR2 are MNHNS and SASEGT. Deletions cut 6 bases from V and 2 bases from J, with 11 bases between. CDR3 size: 13 residues. DNA for the CDR3: TGTGCCAGCAGGATCGAGGGTCCCTACGAGCAGTACTTC. Residues: CASRIEGPYEQYF.

This clone was seen a single time. This chain links TRBV7-8 with TRBJ1-1; D is uncertain. The CDR3 is 14 residues long. Trimming cost V 1 base and J 1 base, with 7 bases left between them. The V gene's germline CDR1 is SGHVS and CDR2 FQNEAQ. This CDR3 is CASSLGQPNTEAFF. The CDR3 nucleotides read TGTGCCAGCAGCTTAGGCCAGCCGAACACTGAAGCTTTCTTT.

The chain recombines TRBV19 with TRBJ2-3; TRBD1 matches at 12 bases. Germline values: CDR1 LNHDA, CDR2 SQIVND (reference sequence). The CDR3 spans 15 residues. Unmatched junction bases numbered 4, after V lost 5 bases and J lost 4 bases. The CDR3 sequence is CASSGTGGWSDTQYF. As DNA, the CDR3 is TGTGCCAGTAGTGGGACAGGGGGCTGGTCAGATACGCAGTATTTT.

V usage is TRBV5-1 and J usage is TRBJ2-5; either TRBD1 or TRBD2 may fit D (5 bases each). The germline gives CDR1 SGHRS, CDR2 YFSETQ. V gave up 4 bases and J gave up 1 base, with 11 bases separating them. The CDR3 is 14 residues long. The CDR3 sequence is CASSGRDAQETQYF. The CDR3 bases are TGCGCCAGCAGCGGCCGGGACGCCCAAGAGACCCAGTACTTC.

The chain is built from TRBV4-1 and TRBJ2-7; 10 nucleotides agree with TRBD2. CDR3 size: 18 residues. Germline CDR1 MGHRA, CDR2 YSYEKL. Unmatched junction bases numbered 16, after V lost 4 bases and J lost 4 bases. The CDR3 loop reads CASSLFSSSGSLRYEQYF. In DNA, the CDR3 is TGCGCCAGCAGCCTATTTAGCTCTAGCGGGAGTCTAAGGTACGAGCAGTACTTC.

This sequence joins TRBV6-5 and TRBJ1-2, with 7 bases that match TRBD1. J was trimmed by 4 bases and V by 6 bases; bases with no gene match: 8. Per the germline V gene, CDR1 is MNHEY and CDR2 is SVGAGI. CDR3 length: 14 amino acids. The CDR3 region is CASRPPGQLYGYTF. The CDR3, as DNA: TGTGCCAGCAGACCACCGGGACAGCTCTATGGCTACACCTTC.

The chain joins TRBV7-6 to TRBJ2-1; possibly TRBD2 for D (5 bases). Trimming took 0 bases from V and 9 from J, leaving 9 bases between them. The CDR3 runs 13 residues. The V gene's germline CDR1 is SGHVS and CDR2 FNYEAQ. CDR3 sequence (DNA): TGTGCCAGCAGCTTAGCTTCGGGGTTTGAGCAGTTCTTC. Translating gives CASSLASGFEQFF.

V and J are TRBV29-1 and TRBJ2-7; D is undetermined. The V gene's germline CDR1 is SQVTM and CDR2 ANQGSEA. The CDR3 sequence is 12 residues long. Trimming stripped 8 bases from V and 2 bases from J, with 13 bases between. The CDR3, as DNA: TGCAGCTTCTCCGACACCACCTACGAGCAGTACTTC. It translates to CSFSDTTYEQYF.

The chain carries TRBV11-1 and TRBJ2-7; TRBD2 aligns across 11 bases. CDR1 and CDR2 (germline): SGHAT, FQDESV (reference sequence). V dropped 5 bases and J dropped 6; count of bases not matched to a gene: 6. The length of the CDR3 is 14 residues. The CDR3 bases are TGTGCCAGCAGCCTGGGACTAGCGGCGTTCGAGCAGTACTTC. This encodes CASSLGLAAFEQYF. Full variable domain (rest looked up from reference TRBV11-1 and TRBJ2-7): EAEVAQSPRYKITEKSQAVAFWCDPISGHATLYWYRQILGQGPELLVQFQDESVVDDSQLPKDRFSAERLKGVDSTLKIQPAELGDSAMYLCASSLGLAAFEQYFGPGTRLTVT.

The chain carries TRBV28 and TRBJ2-7; D ambiguous. V dropped 5 bases and J dropped 0 bases, with 11 bases sitting between them. Germline V lookup: CDR1 MDHEN, CDR2 SYDVKM. The CDR3 has 14 residues. This CDR3 is CASSPYRTSYEQYF. The CDR3 DNA reads TGTGCCAGCAGTCCGTACCGGACCTCCTACGAGCAGTACTTC.

V and J are TRBV7-9 and TRBJ2-1, with TRBD2 identical over 11 bases. After removal of 5 bases from V and 5 bases from J, the junction contained 8 bases not matched to a gene. The CDR3 consists of 16 residues. Germline CDR1 reads SEHNR; CDR2 reads FQNEAQ (reference sequence). The CDR3 region has the DNA TGTGCCAGCAGCCCGGGGACTAGCGGAATTAACAATGAGCAGTTCTTC. It specifies CASSPGTSGINNEQFF.

The chain is built from TRBV30 and TRBJ2-3, with 9 bases fitting TRBD2. Trimming removed 2 bases from V and 2 bases from J; junction bases left unmatched: 8. Germline V CDR1 and CDR2: GTSNPN, SVGIG (reference sequence). This CDR3 has 16 residues. The DNA of the CDR3 is TGTGCCTGGAGTAAAGGCGCGGGAGGGGACACAGATACGCAGTATTTT. Its translation: CAWSKGAGGDTDTQYF.